The clone carrying this T cell receptor (beta chain) was observed a few times. Original processing notes: Reference gene primer amplification yielded estimated nucleated cell counts. Profiling relied on immunoSEQ multiplex PCR, and the TCRdb table lists in-frame clones only, not all of them. V and J calls and clone size are copied from that table; D and trimming were computed from the DNA. The sample lists roughly 150,000 clones; under 85% were seen once. The sample originates from a study of blood T cell repertoires in COVID-19. The overall study: COVID-19 samples from acute and convalescent phases originated in the United States, Italy and Spain. T cells, B-cell-depleted T cells, or PBMCs provided the cDNA or gDNA that served as material.

The CDR3 is made up of 16 amino acids. J gave up 4 bases and V 6 bases, and 10 bases lay outside the gene matches. CDR1 and CDR2 from the germline V gene are LNHDA and SQIVND (reference sequence). The chain couples TRBV19 to TRBJ2-1, with 9 positions matching TRBD2. This TCR derives from an older man who had recovered from COVID-19. The source material was peripheral blood. The DNA of the CDR3 is TGTGCCAGTAGCAGGGCGACTAGCGGTGCTTACAATGAGCAGTTCTTC. This sequence encodes CASSRATSGAYNEQFF. Using reference TRBV19 and TRBJ2-1 for the parts outside the CDR3, the full variable domain is DGGITQSPKYLFRKEGQNVTLSCEQNLNHDAMYWYRQDPGQGLRLIYYSQIVNDFQKGDIAEGYSVSREKKESFPLTVTSAQKNPTAFYLCASSRATSGAYNEQFFGPGTRLTVL.